The TCR beta chain under discussion was sequenced for a study of blood T cell repertoires in COVID-19. Overall study: Samples taken during acute and convalescent COVID-19 were collected in the United States, Italy and Spain. Sources were T cells, B-cell-depleted T cells, or PBMCs; the material itself was cDNA or gDNA.

This CDR3 region has 13 residues. V lost 4 bases, J lost 5 bases, and 1 base stayed unmatched. Original methodology: From reference gene primer amplification, estimates of nucleated cell counts were derived. The repertoire was sequenced with immunoSEQ multiplex PCR; TCRdb's copy has only in-frame clones and lacks some. That table furnishes V, J and clone size, whereas the DNA furnished D and trimming. In the table there are 95,000 to 120,000 clones, approximately 91% of which are singletons. This clone appeared a few times. The sequencing sample was made of peripheral blood. The chain employs TRBV12-3 or TRBV12-4 and TRBJ1-5; 8 bases map to TRBD1. The clonotype was recovered from a woman aged 65 to 85 who had recovered from COVID-19. The CDR3 loop reads CASSYRGDQPQHF. The DNA of the CDR3 is TGTGCCAGCAGTTACAGGGGGGATCAGCCCCAGCATTTT.